This T cell receptor (beta chain) was identified in a study of blood T cell repertoires in COVID-19. Study-wide background: COVID-19 samples from acute and convalescent phases originated in the United States, Italy and Spain. The analysed material was cDNA or gDNA that came from T cells, B-cell-depleted T cells, or PBMCs.

The CDR3 is made up of 14 amino acids. V lost 5 bases, J lost 0 bases, and 11 bases lay in between. Germline lookup yields CDR1 SEHNR and CDR2 FQNEAQ (reference sequence). Sequencing was performed with immunoSEQ multiplex PCR; in TCRdb, only in-frame clones are kept and a portion is missing. Here the sample spans almost 35,000 clones, around nine tenths being singletons. The receptor's source is a man aged 55 to 70 with active COVID-19. The sequenced material came from peripheral blood. V and J are TRBV7-9 and TRBJ2-7; possible D gene TRBD1, 6 bases. The DNA for the CDR3 is TGTGCCAGCAGCCACTCGACAGGCTCCTACGAGCAGTACTTC. It codes for CASSHSTGSYEQYF.